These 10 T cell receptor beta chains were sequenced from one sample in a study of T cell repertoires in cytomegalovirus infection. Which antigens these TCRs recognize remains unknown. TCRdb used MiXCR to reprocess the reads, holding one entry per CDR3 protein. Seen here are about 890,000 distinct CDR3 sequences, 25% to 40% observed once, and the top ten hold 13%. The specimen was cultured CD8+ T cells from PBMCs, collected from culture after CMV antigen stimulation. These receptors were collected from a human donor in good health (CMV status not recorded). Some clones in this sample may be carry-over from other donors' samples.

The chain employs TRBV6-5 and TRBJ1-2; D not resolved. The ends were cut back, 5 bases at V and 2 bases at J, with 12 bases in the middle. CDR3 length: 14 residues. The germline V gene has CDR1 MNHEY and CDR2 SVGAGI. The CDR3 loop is CASSPVWRNYGYTF. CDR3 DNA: TGTGCCAGCAGTCCCGTCTGGCGGAACTATGGCTACACCTTC.

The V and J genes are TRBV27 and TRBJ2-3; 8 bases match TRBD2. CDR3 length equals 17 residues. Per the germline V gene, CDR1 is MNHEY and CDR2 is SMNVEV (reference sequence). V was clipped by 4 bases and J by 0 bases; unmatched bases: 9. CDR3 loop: CASSSLLAGGSTDTQYF. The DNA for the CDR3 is TGTGCCAGCAGTTCCCTACTGGCGGGGGGCAGCACAGATACGCAGTATTTT.

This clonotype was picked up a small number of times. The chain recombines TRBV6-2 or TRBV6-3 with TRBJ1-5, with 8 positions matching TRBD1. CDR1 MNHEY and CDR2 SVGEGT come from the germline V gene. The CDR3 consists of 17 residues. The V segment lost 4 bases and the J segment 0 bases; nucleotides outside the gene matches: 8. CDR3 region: CASSSRTGHYSNQPQHF. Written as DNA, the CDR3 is TGTGCCAGCAGTTCCCGGACAGGGCATTATAGCAATCAGCCCCAGCATTTT.

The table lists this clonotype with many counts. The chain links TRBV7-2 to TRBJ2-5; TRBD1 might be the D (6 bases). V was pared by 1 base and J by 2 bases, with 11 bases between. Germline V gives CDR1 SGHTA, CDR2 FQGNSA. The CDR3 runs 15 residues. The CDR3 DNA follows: TGTGCCAGCAGCTTAGTCCAGGGGTTTCAAGAGACCCAGTACTTC. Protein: CASSLVQGFQETQYF.

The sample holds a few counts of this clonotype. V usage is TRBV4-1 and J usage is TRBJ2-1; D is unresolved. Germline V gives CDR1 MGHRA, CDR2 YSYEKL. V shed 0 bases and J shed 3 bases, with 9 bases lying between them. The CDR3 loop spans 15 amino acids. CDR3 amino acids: CASSQETNRYNEQFF. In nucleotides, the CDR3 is TGCGCCAGCAGCCAAGAAACTAACCGCTACAATGAGCAGTTCTTC.

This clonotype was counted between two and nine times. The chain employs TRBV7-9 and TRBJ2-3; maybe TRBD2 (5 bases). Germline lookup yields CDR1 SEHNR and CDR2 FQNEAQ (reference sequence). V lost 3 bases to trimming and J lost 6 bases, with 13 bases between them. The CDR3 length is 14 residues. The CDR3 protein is CASSLPTRRDTQYF. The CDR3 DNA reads TGTGCCAGCAGCTTGCCTACGAGGAGGGATACGCAGTATTTT.

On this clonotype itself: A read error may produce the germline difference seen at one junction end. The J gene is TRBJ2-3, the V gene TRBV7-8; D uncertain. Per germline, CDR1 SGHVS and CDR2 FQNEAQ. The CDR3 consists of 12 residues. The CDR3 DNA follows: TGTGCCAGCAGTTTAAGGGCAGATAAGCAGTATTTT. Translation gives CASSLRADKQYF.

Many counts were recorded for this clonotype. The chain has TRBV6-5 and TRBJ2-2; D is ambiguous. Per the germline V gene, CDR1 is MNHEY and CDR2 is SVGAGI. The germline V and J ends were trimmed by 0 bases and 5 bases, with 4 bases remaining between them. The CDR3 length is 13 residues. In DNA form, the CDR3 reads TGTGCCAGCAGTTACTCCGTGACCGGGGAGCTGTTTTTT. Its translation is CASSYSVTGELFF.

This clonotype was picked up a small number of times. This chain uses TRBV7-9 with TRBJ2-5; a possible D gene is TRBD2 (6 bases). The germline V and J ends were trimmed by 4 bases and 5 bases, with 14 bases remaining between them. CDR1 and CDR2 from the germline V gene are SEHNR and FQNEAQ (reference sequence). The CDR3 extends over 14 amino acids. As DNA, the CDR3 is TGTGCCAGCAGCTCCACGGAGGGGCCGGAGACCCAGTACTTC. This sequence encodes CASSSTEGPETQYF.

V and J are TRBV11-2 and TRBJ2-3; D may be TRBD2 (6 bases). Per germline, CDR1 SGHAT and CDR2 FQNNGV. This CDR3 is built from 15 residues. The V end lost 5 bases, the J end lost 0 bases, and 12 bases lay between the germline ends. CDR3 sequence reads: CASSLRLVSTDTQYF. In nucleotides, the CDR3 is TGTGCCAGCAGCCTCCGACTAGTGAGCACAGATACGCAGTATTTT. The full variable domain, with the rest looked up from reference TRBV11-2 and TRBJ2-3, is EAGVAQSPRYKIIEKRQSVAFWCNPISGHATLYWYQQILGQGPKLLIQFQNNGVVDDSQLPKDRFSAERLKGVDSTLKIQPAKLEDSAVYLCASSLRLVSTDTQYFGPGTRLTVL.